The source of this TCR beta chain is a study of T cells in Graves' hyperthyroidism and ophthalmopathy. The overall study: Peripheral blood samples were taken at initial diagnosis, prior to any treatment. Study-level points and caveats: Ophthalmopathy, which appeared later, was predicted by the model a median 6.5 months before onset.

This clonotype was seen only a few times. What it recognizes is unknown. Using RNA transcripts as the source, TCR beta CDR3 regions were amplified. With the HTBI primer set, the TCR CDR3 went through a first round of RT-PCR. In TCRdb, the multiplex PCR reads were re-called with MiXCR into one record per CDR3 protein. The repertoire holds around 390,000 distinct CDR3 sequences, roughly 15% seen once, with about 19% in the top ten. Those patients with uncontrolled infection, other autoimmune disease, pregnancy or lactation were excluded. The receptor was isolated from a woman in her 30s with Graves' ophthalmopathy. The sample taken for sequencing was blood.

CDR3 coding DNA: TGTGCCAGCAGCTCCAGTGATACACCCCTCCACTTT. It specifies CASSSSDTPLHF. The chain joins TRBV3-1 to TRBJ1-6; no reliable D call. Germline CDR1 LGHDT, CDR2 YNNKEL (reference sequence). CDR3 length: 12 residues. V was trimmed by 5 bases and J by 11 bases, leaving 10 bases between them.